Below are 17 T cell receptor beta chains sequenced from a single sample in a study of pediatric ulcerative colitis. TCRdb keeps only in-frame clones here, not all; method: immunoSEQ multiplex PCR. This table has approximately 37,000 clones, over 70% appearing once. One to two pinch biopsies were taken from the rectum during colonoscopy. The sequenced material came from gut tissue. The receptors were sampled from a boy aged 10-17 years with severe ulcerative colitis.

The chain has TRBV2 and TRBJ2-1; the match to TRBD1 covers 9 bases. Trimming removed 5 bases from V and 6 bases from J; junction bases left unmatched: 14. In germline, CDR1 is SNHLY, CDR2 FYNNEI. The CDR3 contains 17 residues. CDR3 residues: CASSRPTGGFFLNEQFF. The DNA of the CDR3 is TGTGCCAGCAGTCGACCGACAGGGGGATTTTTTCTCAATGAGCAGTTCTTC. The full variable domain, completed using reference TRBV2 and TRBJ2-1, is EPEVTQTPSHQVTQMGQEVILRCVPISNHLYFYWYRQILGQKVEFLVSFYNNEISEKSEIFDDQFSVERPDGSNFTLKIRSTKLEDSAMYFCASSRPTGGFFLNEQFFGPGTRLTVL.

The chain has TRBV10-3 and TRBJ1-5; D is possibly TRBD1 (6 bases). Deletions cut 8 bases from V and 0 bases from J, with 14 bases between. Germline V gene data show CDR1 as ENHRY and CDR2 as SYGVKD. This CDR3 comprises 15 residues. The CDR3 region has the DNA TGTGCCATCTCGATGACAGGCGATAGCAATCAGCCCCAGCATTTT. Protein sequence: CAISMTGDSNQPQHF.

The rearrangement links TRBV7-3 to TRBJ2-5, with a tentative D call TRBD2 (5 bases). This CDR3 comprises 14 residues. Germline CDR1 is SGHTA and CDR2 is FQGTGA. Trimming stripped 3 bases from V and 5 bases from J, with 13 bases between. The CDR3 protein is CASSFGLGMETQYF. The CDR3 nucleotides read TGTGCCAGCAGCTTTGGACTGGGGATGGAGACCCAGTACTTC.

This chain joins TRBV28 and TRBJ1-3, with D possibly being TRBD1 (5 bases). V was pared by 1 base and J by 7 bases, with 17 bases between. The CDR3 sequence is 16 residues long. Germline CDR1 is MDHEN and CDR2 is SYDVKM. CDR3 sequence: CASSLLGRTMGNTIYF. CDR3 in DNA: TGTGCCAGCAGTTTATTGGGACGGACGATGGGGAACACCATATATTTT.

The chain joins TRBV13 to TRBJ1-3, with TRBD1 matching 7 bases. Germline loops: CDR1 PRHDT, CDR2 FYEKMQ (reference sequence). This CDR3 region has 15 residues. V shed 5 bases and J 3 bases; nucleotides not matched to a gene: 7. The CDR3 loop reads CASSVIRDSGNTIYF. The CDR3 coding sequence is TGTGCCAGCAGCGTAATCCGGGACAGTGGAAACACCATATATTTT.

V and J are TRBV30 and TRBJ1-6; D might be TRBD1 (6 bases). CDR1 and CDR2 from the germline V gene are GTSNPN and SVGIG (reference sequence). V dropped 4 bases and J dropped 10 bases, with 14 bases sitting between them. The CDR3 has 13 residues. CDR3 sequence reads: CAWTRDTGSPLHF. As DNA, the CDR3 is TGTGCCTGGACCCGGGACACGGGGTCACCCCTCCACTTT.

The genes are TRBV7-9 and TRBJ1-2; maybe TRBD1 (5 bases). Trimming removed 3 bases at V and 7 bases at J, with 12 bases between. From germline, CDR1 is SEHNR and CDR2 FQNEAQ (reference sequence). There are 13 residues in the CDR3. In nucleotides, the CDR3 is TGTGCCAGCAGCTTCGTAGGGGATGCTGGCTACACCTTC. Amino acid sequence: CASSFVGDAGYTF.

This clone appeared a few times. The chain links TRBV15 to TRBJ1-2; D unclear. From germline, CDR1 is LNHNV and CDR2 YYDKDF (reference sequence). The CDR3 runs 12 residues. V was trimmed by 5 bases and J by 6 bases, leaving 10 bases between them. The chain's CDR3 is CATSPSPNGYTF. The CDR3 nucleotides are TGTGCCACCAGCCCATCCCCAAATGGCTACACCTTC.

V and J are TRBV7-2 and TRBJ2-6; weak D call: TRBD1 (6 bases). V was pared by 4 bases and J by 2 bases, with 12 bases between. CDR1 and CDR2 from the germline V gene are SGHTA and FQGNSA. The CDR3 is 16 residues long. CDR3 sequence: CASSSYHRAGANVLTF. The CDR3 DNA reads as TGTGCCAGCAGCTCCTACCACAGGGCTGGGGCCAACGTCCTGACTTTC.

By share of the sample, this clone is medium-sized. DNA of the CDR3: TGTGCCAGCAGAGCTCTAGCGGGGGGCGGAGGGGAGACCCAGTACTTC. It encodes CASRALAGGGGETQYF. The chain couples TRBV28 to TRBJ2-5; 11 bases align to TRBD2. CDR1 and CDR2 (germline): MDHEN, SYDVKM. V gave up 6 bases and J gave up 5 bases; unmatched junction bases: 11. CDR3 length equals 16 residues.

The CDR3 nucleotides read TGTGCCAGCGGAATTAGCGGGGGGGCCTTTCCGGAGACCCAGTACTTC. Its protein is CASGISGGAFPETQYF. The chain couples TRBV6-4 to TRBJ2-5; 11 bases match TRBD2. This CDR3 contains 16 residues. Germline loops: CDR1 MRHNA, CDR2 SNTAGT. Trimming took 8 bases from V and 5 from J; bases not matched to a gene: 13.

In this sample, this clone is medium-sized. The genes are TRBV11-2 and TRBJ2-7; D gene ambiguous. The V and J ends lost 5 bases and 2 bases respectively, with 16 bases between them. The CDR3 sequence is 15 residues long. CDR1 and CDR2 (germline): SGHAT, FQNNGV. CDR3 sequence (DNA): TGTGCCAGCAGCCCATTCCCAGGACGCGCCTACGAGCAGTACTTC. Translated: CASSPFPGRAYEQYF.

J is TRBJ1-1 and V is TRBV28; D possibly corresponds to TRBD1 (6 bases). V was clipped by 6 bases and J by 0 bases, with 11 bases between them. The germline V gene encodes CDR1 MDHEN and CDR2 SYDVKM. The CDR3 has 14 residues. The DNA for the CDR3 is TGTGCCAGCAGACCTACAGGGATGAACACTGAAGCTTTCTTT. This sequence encodes CASRPTGMNTEAFF.

The rearrangement joins TRBV9 to TRBJ2-7; 9 positions agree with TRBD1. Looked up from germline, CDR1 is SGDLS and CDR2 is YYNGEE. With V trimmed by 6 bases and J by 4 bases, 8 bases remained unmatched. The CDR3 has 14 amino acids. CDR3 in amino acids: CASTPGQGVYEQYF. CDR3 nucleotide sequence: TGTGCCAGCACCCCGGGACAGGGAGTATACGAGCAGTACTTC.

Remarks on this clone: In the same sample, other DNA sequences code for this CDR3. The gene calls are TRBV5-1 and TRBJ1-1; D is unclear. The CDR3 sequence is 12 residues long. V was shortened by 0 bases and J by 3 bases, with 3 bases between the two germline ends. CDR1 is SGHRS, CDR2 YFSETQ, per germline. CDR3 protein: CASSLGDTEAFF. The CDR3 DNA reads as TGCGCCAGCAGCTTGGGGGACACTGAAGCTTTCTTT.

This rearrangement joins TRBV6-1 to TRBJ1-1; the D gene is possibly TRBD1 (6 bases). The CDR3 length is 17 residues. V lost 1 base, J lost 0 bases, and 15 bases lay in between. Germline CDR1 and CDR2: MNHNS and SASEGT. The CDR3: CASSEVQGPLMNTEAFF. CDR3 sequence (DNA): TGTGCCAGCAGTGAAGTCCAGGGGCCCCTCATGAACACTGAAGCTTTCTTT.

The chain employs TRBV2 and TRBJ2-7; TRBD1 might be the D (5 bases). Germline CDR1 reads SNHLY; CDR2 reads FYNNEI. The CDR3 runs to 13 residues. V gave up 5 bases and J gave up 6 bases, with 14 bases separating them. The CDR3 loop is CASSRTTLSEQYF. CDR3 sequence (DNA): TGTGCCAGCAGTAGGACAACGTTAAGCGAGCAGTACTTC.